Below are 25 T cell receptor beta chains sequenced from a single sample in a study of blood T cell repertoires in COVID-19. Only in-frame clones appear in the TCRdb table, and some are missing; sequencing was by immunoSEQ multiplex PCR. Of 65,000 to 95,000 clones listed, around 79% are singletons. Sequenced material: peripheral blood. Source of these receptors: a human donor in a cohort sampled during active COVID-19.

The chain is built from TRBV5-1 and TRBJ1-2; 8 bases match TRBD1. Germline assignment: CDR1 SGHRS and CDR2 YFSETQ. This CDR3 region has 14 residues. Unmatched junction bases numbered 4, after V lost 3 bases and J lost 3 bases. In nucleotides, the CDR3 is TGCGCCAGCAGCTCGCAGGGGGCGGACTATGGCTACACCTTC. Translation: CASSSQGADYGYTF. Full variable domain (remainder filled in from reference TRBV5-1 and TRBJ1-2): KAGVTQTPRYLIKTRGQQVTLSCSPISGHRSVSWYQQTPGQGLQFLFEYFSETQRNKGNFPGRFSGRQFSNSRSEMNVSTLELGDSALYLCASSSQGADYGYTFGSGTRLTVV.

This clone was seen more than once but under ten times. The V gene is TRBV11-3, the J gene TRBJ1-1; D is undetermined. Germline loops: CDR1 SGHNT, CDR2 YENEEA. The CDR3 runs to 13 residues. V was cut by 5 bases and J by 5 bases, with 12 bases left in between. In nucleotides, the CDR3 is TGTGCCAGCAGCAACGAGGGAGGTACTGAAGCTTTCTTT. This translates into CASSNEGGTEAFF.

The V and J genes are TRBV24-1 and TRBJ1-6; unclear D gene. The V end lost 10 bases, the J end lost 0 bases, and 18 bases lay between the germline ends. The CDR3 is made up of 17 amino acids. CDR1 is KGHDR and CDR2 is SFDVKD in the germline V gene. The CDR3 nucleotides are TGTGCCACTCCGTGGGGAGAAGACCGCTCCTATAATTCACCCCTCCACTTT. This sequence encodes CATPWGEDRSYNSPLHF.

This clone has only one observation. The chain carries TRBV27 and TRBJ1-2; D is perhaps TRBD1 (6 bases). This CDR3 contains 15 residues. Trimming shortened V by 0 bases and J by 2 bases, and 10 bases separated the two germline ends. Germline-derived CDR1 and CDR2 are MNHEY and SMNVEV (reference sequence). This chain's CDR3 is CASSLSGTPNYGYTF. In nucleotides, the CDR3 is TGTGCCAGCAGTTTATCTGGGACACCAAACTATGGCTACACCTTC.

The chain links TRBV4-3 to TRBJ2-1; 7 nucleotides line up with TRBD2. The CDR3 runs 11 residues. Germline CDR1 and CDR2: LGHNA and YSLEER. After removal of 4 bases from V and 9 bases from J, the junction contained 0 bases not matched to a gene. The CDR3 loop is CASSRGGEQFF. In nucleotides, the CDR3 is TGCGCCAGCAGCCGGGGGGGTGAGCAGTTCTTC.

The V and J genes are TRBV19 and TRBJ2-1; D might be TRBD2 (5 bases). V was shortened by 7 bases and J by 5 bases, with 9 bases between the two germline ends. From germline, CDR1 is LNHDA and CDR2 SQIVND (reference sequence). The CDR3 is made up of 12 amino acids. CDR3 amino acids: CASKGGHNEQFF. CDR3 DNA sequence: TGTGCCAGTAAAGGAGGCCACAATGAGCAGTTCTTC.

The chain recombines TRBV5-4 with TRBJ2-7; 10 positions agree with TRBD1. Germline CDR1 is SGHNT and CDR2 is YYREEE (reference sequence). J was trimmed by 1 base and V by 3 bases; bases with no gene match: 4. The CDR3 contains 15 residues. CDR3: CASSSRDRGSYEQYF. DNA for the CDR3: TGTGCCAGCAGCTCCCGGGACAGGGGTTCCTACGAGCAGTACTTC.

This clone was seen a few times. CDR3 nucleotide sequence: TGTGCCAGCAGTGAATTCCCCTCGGGGGGGGCGGGGAATCAGCCCCAGCATTTT. Protein: CASSEFPSGGAGNQPQHF. V is TRBV6-1 and J is TRBJ1-5; tentatively, D is TRBD1 (6 bases). Deletions cut 2 bases from V and 4 bases from J, with 21 bases between. CDR3 size: 18 residues. The germline gives CDR1 MNHNS, CDR2 SASEGT.

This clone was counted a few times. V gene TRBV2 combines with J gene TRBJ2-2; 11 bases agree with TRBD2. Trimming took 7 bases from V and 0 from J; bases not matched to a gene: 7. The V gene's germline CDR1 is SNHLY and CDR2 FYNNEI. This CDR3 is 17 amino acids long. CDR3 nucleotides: TGTGCCAGCATTACTAGCGGGAGCGAGGCGAACACCGGGGAGCTGTTTTTT. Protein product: CASITSGSEANTGELFF.

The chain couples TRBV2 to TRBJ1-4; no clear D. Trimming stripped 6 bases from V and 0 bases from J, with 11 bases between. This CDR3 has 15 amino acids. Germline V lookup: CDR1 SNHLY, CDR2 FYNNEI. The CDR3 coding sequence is TGTGCCAGCAGGAGTAAGACTGCAACTAATGAAAAACTGTTTTTT. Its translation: CASRSKTATNEKLFF.

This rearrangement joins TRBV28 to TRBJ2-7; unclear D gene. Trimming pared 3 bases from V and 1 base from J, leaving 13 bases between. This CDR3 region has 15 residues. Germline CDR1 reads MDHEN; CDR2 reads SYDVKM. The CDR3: CASSLNSQPSYEQYF. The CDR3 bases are TGTGCCAGCAGTTTGAACAGTCAGCCATCCTACGAGCAGTACTTC.

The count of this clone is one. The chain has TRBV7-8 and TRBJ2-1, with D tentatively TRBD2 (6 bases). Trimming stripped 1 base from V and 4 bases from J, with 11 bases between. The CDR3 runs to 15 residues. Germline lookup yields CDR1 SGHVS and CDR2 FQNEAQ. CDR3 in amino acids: CASSLGAGSYNEQFF. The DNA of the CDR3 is TGTGCCAGCAGCTTAGGGGCGGGGTCATACAATGAGCAGTTCTTC.

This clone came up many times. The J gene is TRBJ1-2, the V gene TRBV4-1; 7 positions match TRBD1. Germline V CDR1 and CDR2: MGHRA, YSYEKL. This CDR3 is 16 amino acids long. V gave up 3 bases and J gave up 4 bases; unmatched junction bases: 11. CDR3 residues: CASSHPRTGFSYGYTF. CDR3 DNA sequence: TGCGCCAGCAGCCATCCTAGGACAGGATTTTCCTATGGCTACACCTTC.

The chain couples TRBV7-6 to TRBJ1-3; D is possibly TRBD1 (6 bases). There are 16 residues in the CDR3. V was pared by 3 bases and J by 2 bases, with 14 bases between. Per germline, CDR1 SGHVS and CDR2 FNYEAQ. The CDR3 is CASSLQQGPPGNTIYF. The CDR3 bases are TGTGCCAGCAGCTTGCAACAGGGACCTCCTGGAAACACCATATATTTT.

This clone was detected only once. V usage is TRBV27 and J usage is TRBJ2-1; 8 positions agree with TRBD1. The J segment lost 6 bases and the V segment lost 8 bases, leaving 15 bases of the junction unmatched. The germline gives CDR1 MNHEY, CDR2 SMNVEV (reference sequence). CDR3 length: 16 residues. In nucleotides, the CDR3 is TGTGCCAGCTCCCTCTTCACAGGGGGAAGGGGCAATGAGCAGTTCTTC. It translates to CASSLFTGGRGNEQFF.

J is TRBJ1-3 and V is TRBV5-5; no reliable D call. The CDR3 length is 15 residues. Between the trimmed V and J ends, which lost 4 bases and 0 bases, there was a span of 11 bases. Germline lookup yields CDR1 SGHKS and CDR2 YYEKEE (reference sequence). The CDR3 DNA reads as TGTGCCAGCAGCAACGAAGCGTTCTCTGGAAACACCATATATTTT. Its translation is CASSNEAFSGNTIYF. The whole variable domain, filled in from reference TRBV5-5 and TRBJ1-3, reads DAGVTQSPTHLIKTRGQQVTLRCSPISGHKSVSWYQQVLGQGPQFIFQYYEKEERGRGNFPDRFSARQFPNYSSELNVNALLLGDSALYLCASSNEAFSGNTIYFGEGSWLTVV.

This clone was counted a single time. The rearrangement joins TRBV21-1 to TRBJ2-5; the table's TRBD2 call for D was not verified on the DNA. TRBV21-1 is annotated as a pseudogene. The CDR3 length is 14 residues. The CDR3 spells CASGPLRGGETQYF. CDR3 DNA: TGTGCCAGCGGCCCCCTGAGGGGGGGGGAGACCCAGTACTTC.

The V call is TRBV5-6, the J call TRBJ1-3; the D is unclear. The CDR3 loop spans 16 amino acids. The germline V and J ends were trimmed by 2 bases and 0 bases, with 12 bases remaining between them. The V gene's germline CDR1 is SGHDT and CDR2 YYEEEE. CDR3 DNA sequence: TGTGCCAGCAGCTTTTTGTGGGCAGCCTCTGGAAACACCATATATTTT. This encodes CASSFLWAASGNTIYF.

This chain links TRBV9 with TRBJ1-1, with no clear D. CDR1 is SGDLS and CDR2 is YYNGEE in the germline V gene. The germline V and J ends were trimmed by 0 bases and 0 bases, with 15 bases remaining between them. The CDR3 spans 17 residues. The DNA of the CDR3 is TGTGCCAGCAGCGTAGGGACTAAATTAAACATGAACACTGAAGCTTTCTTT. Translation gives CASSVGTKLNMNTEAFF.

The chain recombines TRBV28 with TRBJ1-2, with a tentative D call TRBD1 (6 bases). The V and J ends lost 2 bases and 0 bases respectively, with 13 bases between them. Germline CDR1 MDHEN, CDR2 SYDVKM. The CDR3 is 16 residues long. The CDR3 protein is CASSLDQQGANYGYTF. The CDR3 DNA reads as TGTGCCAGCAGTTTAGATCAACAGGGAGCTAACTATGGCTACACCTTC.

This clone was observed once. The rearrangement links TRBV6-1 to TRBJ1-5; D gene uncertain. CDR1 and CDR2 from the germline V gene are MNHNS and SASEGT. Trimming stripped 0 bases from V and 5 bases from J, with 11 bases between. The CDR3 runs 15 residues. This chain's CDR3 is CASSEAGGRHQPQHF. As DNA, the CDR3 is TGTGCCAGCAGTGAAGCAGGAGGGAGGCATCAGCCCCAGCATTTT.

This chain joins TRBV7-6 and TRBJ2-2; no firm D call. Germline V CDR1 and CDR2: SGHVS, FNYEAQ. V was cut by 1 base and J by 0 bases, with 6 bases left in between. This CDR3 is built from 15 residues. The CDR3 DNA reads TGTGCCAGCAGCTTAGACTTAGCGAACACCGGGGAGCTGTTTTTT. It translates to CASSLDLANTGELFF.

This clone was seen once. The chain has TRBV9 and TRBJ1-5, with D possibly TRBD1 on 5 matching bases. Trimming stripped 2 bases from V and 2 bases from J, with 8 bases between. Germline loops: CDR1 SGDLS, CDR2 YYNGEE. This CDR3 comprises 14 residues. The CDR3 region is CASSVGGGNQPQHF. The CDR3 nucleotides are TGTGCCAGCAGCGTGGGAGGGGGCAATCAGCCCCAGCATTTT.

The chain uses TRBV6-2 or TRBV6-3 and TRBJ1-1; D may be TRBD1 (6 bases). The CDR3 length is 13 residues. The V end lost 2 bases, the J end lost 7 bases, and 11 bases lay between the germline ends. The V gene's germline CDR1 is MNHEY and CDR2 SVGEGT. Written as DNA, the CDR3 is TGTGCCAGCAGTTACGAAGGGGGTAATGAAGCTTTCTTT. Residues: CASSYEGGNEAFF.

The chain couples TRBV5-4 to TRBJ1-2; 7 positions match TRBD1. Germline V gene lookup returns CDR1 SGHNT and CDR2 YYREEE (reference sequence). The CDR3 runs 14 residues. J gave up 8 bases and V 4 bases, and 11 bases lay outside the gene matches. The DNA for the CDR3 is TGTGCCAGCAGCCCAGGGACAGCCTCGGTGGGCTACACCTTC. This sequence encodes CASSPGTASVGYTF.